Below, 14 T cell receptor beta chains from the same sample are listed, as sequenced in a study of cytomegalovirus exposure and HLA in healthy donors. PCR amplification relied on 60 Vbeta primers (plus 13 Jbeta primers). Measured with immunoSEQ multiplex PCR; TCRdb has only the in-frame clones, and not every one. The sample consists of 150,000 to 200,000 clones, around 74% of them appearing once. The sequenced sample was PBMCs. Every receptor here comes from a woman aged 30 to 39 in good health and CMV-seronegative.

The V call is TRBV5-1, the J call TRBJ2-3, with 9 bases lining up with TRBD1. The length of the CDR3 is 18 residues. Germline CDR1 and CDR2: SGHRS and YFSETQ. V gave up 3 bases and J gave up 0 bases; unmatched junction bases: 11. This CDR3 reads CASSYGQGSFSSTDTQYF. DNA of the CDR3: TGCGCCAGCAGCTACGGACAGGGGAGCTTCTCTAGCACAGATACGCAGTATTTT.

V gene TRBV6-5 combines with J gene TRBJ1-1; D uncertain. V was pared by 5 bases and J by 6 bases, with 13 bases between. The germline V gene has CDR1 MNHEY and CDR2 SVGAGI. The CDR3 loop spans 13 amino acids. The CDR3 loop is CASSEATFSEAFF. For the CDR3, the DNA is TGTGCCAGCAGTGAAGCTACGTTTTCTGAAGCTTTCTTT.

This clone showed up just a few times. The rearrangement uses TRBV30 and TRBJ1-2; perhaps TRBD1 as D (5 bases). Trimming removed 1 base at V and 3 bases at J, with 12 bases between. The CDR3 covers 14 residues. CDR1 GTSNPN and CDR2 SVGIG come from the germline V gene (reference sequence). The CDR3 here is CAWSEGRIHYGYTF. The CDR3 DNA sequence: TGTGCCTGGAGTGAGGGGCGGATTCACTATGGCTACACCTTC.

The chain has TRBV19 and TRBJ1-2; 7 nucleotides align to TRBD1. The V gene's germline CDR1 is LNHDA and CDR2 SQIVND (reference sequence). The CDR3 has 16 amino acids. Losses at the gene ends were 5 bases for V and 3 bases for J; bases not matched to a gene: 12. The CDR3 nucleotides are TGTGCCAGTAGTCCTAGTGGAGGGGGCGGTCACTATGGCTACACCTTC. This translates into CASSPSGGGGHYGYTF.

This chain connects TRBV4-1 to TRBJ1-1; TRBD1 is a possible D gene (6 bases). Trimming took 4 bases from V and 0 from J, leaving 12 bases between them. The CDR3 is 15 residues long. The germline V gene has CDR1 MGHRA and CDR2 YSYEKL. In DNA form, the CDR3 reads TGCGCCAGCAGCCTCCCTGGACAGTTGAACACTGAAGCTTTCTTT. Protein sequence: CASSLPGQLNTEAFF.

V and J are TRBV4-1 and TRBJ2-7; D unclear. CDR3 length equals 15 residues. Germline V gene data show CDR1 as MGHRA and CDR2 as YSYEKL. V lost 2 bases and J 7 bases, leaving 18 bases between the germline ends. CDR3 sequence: CASSQIVTASEEQYF. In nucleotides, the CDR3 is TGCGCCAGCAGCCAAATAGTGACTGCCTCGGAAGAGCAGTACTTC.

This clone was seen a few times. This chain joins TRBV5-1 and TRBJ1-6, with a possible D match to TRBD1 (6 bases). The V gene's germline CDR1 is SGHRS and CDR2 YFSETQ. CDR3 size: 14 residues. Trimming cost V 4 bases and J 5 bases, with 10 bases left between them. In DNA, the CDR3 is TGCGCCAGCAGCCAGGGGACAAATAATTCACCCCTCCACTTT. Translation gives CASSQGTNNSPLHF.

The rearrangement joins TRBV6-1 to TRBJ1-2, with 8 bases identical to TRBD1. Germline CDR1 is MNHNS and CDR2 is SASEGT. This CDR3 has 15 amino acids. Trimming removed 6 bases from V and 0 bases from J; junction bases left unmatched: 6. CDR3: CASSPGTGANYGYTF. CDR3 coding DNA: TGTGCCAGCAGCCCTGGGACAGGAGCTAACTATGGCTACACCTTC.

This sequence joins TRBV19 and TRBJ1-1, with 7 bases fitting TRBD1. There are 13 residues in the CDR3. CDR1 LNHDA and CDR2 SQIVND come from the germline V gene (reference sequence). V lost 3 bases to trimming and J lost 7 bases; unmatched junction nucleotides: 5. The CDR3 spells CASSIRDRDEAFF. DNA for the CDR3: TGTGCCAGTAGTATCCGGGACAGAGATGAAGCTTTCTTT.

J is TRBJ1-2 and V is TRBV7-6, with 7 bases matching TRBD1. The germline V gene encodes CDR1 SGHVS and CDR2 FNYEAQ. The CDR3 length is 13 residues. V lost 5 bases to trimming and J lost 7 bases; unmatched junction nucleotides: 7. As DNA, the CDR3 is TGTGCCAGCAGCCTAGACAGGGTTGGTGGCTACACCTTC. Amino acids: CASSLDRVGGYTF.

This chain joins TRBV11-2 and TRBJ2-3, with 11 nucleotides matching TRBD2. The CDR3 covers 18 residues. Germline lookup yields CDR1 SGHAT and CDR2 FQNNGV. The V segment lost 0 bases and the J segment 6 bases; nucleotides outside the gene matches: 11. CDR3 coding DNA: TGTGCCAGCAGCTTAGAAATTAGGCTAGCGGGGGGCAAGGATACGCAGTATTTT. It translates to CASSLEIRLAGGKDTQYF.

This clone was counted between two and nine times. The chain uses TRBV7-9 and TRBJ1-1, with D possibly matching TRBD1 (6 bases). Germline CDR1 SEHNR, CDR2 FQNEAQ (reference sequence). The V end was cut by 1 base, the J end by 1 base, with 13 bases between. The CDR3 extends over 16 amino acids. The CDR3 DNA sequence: TGTGCCAGCAGCTTAGGTACGGGGACATCGAACACTGAAGCTTTCTTT. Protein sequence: CASSLGTGTSNTEAFF.

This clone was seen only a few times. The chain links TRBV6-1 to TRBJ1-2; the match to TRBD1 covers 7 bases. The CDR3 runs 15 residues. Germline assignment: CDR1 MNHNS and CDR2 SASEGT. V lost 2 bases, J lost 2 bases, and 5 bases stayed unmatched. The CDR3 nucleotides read TGTGCCAGCAGTGAATTCCTGGACAGGAACTATGGCTACACCTTC. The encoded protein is CASSEFLDRNYGYTF.

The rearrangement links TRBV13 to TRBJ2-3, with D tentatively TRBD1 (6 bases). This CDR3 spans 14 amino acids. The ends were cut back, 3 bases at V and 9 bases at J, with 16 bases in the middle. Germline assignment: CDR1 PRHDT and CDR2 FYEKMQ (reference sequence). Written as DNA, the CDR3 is TGTGCCAGCAGCTTCAGTGGGGGCCCTTTCACGCAGTATTTT. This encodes CASSFSGGPFTQYF.